Ten or more counts support the clone carrying this T cell receptor (beta chain). Its matching antigen is unknown. Template switching added a universal primer site, and cDNA bore unique molecular identifiers. One entry per CDR3 protein, called by TCRdb with MiXCR from the 5' RACE reads. The table lists fewer than 550,000 distinct CDR3 sequences, approximately 15% of them singletons, with approximately 1% in the top ten. The data belong to a study of identical twins. Study results and caveats: With abundant cord blood beta clonotypes, insertions were fewer; memory repertoires showed no such pattern. When twins shared out-of-frame alpha sequences, those sequences had excess low generation probability. Weaker excess twin sharing was observed in beta out-of-frame sequences.

Germline CDR1 and CDR2: SNHLY and FYNNEI. Trimming pared 5 bases from V and 5 bases from J, leaving 12 bases between. There are 13 residues in the CDR3. The same sample was also studied in work on yellow fever vaccine responses in identical twins.

Sequencing input: CD4+ T cells sorted from blood. V and J are TRBV2 and TRBJ1-1, with D perhaps TRBD1 (6 bases). The receptor's source is a woman in her late teens or twenties in good health. The CDR3 is CASSIQGGTEAFF. The CDR3 nucleotides read TGTGCCAGCAGTATACAGGGTGGAACTGAAGCTTTCTTT.